A single sample gave rise to the 20 T cell receptor beta chains below, sequenced in a study of T cells after yellow fever vaccination. TCRdb analysed the 5' RACE reads with MiXCR anew, one entry per CDR3 protein. The sample yields under 25,000 distinct CDR3 sequences, around 5.2% seen once. The sequencing here drew on PBMCs, either bulk or a sorted T-cell subset (CD4+, CD8+, memory, or dextramer-sorted; not recorded which), taken approximately 47 days after the first yellow fever vaccination. These receptors originate from a young man who received the YFV17D yellow fever vaccine.

In this sample, this clonotype is medium-sized. V and J are TRBV5-1 and TRBJ2-3; 10 bases line up with TRBD1. V lost 0 bases and J lost 1; bases outside the gene matches: 2. Per the germline V gene, CDR1 is SGHRS and CDR2 is YFSETQ. This CDR3 is 16 amino acids long. CDR3 coding DNA: TGCGCCAGCAGCTTGGCGACAGGGGGCGGCACAGATACGCAGTATTTT. Protein: CASSLATGGGTDTQYF.

This clonotype has at least ten counts. This chain connects TRBV18 to TRBJ2-3, with D tentatively TRBD1 (6 bases). V was shortened by 2 bases and J by 0 bases, with 12 bases between the two germline ends. CDR3 size: 16 residues. Germline loops: CDR1 KGHSH, CDR2 LQKENI. The CDR3 bases are TGTGCCAGCTCACCAGGCTCAGGACAGAGCACAGATACGCAGTATTTT. Translating it yields CASSPGSGQSTDTQYF. Using reference TRBV18 and TRBJ2-3 for the parts outside the CDR3, the full variable domain is NAGVMQNPRHLVRRRGQEARLRCSPMKGHSHVYWYRQLPEEGLKFMVYLQKENIIDESGMPKERFSAEFPKEGPSILRIQQVVRGDSAAYFCASSPGSGQSTDTQYFGPGTRLTVL.

Many counts were recorded for this clonotype. The CDR3 sequence is CASSNPTNEKLFF. CDR3 coding DNA: TGCGCCAGCAGCAATCCAACTAATGAAAAACTGTTTTTT. The V and J genes are TRBV5-1 and TRBJ1-4; no firm D call. The CDR3 is 13 amino acids. Germline V gene lookup returns CDR1 SGHRS and CDR2 YFSETQ. The V and J ends lost 4 bases and 0 bases respectively, with 4 bases between them.

This clonotype was picked up many times. The rearrangement links TRBV7-2 to TRBJ1-2, with 7 bases aligning to TRBD1. The CDR3 extends over 12 amino acids. V trimming: 7 bases; J trimming: 3 bases; junction bases outside the gene matches: 2. The germline gives CDR1 SGHTA, CDR2 FQGNSA. The CDR3 loop is CASNGQDYGYTF. For the CDR3, the DNA is TGTGCCAGCAACGGACAGGACTATGGCTACACCTTC.

This clonotype was counted many times. The chain couples TRBV25-1 to TRBJ1-4; D remains ambiguous. Germline V gene sequence: CDR1 MGHDK, CDR2 SYGVNS. V was cut by 1 base and J by 6 bases, with 12 bases left in between. The CDR3 loop spans 15 amino acids. CDR3 in amino acids: CASSELRTLHEKLFF. The CDR3 DNA sequence: TGTGCCAGCAGTGAATTGAGGACCTTACATGAAAAACTGTTTTTT.

This clonotype was recorded at least ten times. The chain carries TRBV28 and TRBJ1-2; no clear D. Between the trimmed V and J ends, which lost 6 bases and 2 bases, there was a span of 4 bases. The CDR3 loop spans 11 amino acids. Germline V gene lookup returns CDR1 MDHEN and CDR2 SYDVKM. The CDR3 here is CASSQNYGYTF. The CDR3 bases are TGTGCCAGCAGCCAGAACTATGGCTACACCTTC.

This clonotype was detected ten times or more. The V and J genes are TRBV10-2 and TRBJ2-1, with D possibly TRBD2 on 6 matching bases. V was clipped by 0 bases and J by 3 bases, with 12 bases between them. CDR1 and CDR2 (germline): WSHSY, SAAADI. CDR3 length: 16 amino acids. This CDR3 reads CASSESGLLYYNEQFF. In DNA form, the CDR3 reads TGCGCCAGCAGTGAGTCTGGACTACTTTACTACAATGAGCAGTTCTTC.

Many counts were recorded for this clonotype. The chain is built from TRBV5-5 and TRBJ2-5; D gene unclear. The CDR3 contains 12 residues. Between the trimmed V and J ends, which lost 2 bases and 4 bases, there was a span of 6 bases. CDR1 and CDR2 (germline): SGHKS, YYEKEE (reference sequence). Here the CDR3 reads CASSFRRETQYF. For the CDR3, the DNA is TGTGCCAGCAGCTTCAGGAGAGAGACCCAGTACTTC.

This clonotype was detected ten times or more. At one of its ends the junction is not consistent with the germline gene, which may arise from a read error. The chain couples TRBV7-2 to TRBJ2-5; D could derive from TRBD1 or TRBD2 (6 bases each). The CDR3 length is 13 residues. Germline V lookup: CDR1 SGHTA, CDR2 FQGNSA. The CDR3 sequence is CASSLDFRGRWGF. The CDR3 region has the DNA TGTGCCAGCAGCTTGGATTTCCGGGGGCGTTGGGGCTTC.

There are many counts of this clonotype. V and J are TRBV7-9 and TRBJ2-5; D uncertain. Trimming cost V 4 bases and J 2 bases, with 11 bases left between them. Looked up from germline, CDR1 is SEHNR and CDR2 is FQNEAQ (reference sequence). The length of the CDR3 is 14 residues. The CDR3 nucleotides read TGTGCCAGCAGCTCCCTGTCCCAACAAGAGACCCAGTACTTC. This codes for CASSSLSQQETQYF.

This clonotype counts as medium-sized. The rearrangement uses TRBV18 and TRBJ2-3; TRBD1 is a possible D gene (5 bases). CDR1 is KGHSH and CDR2 is LQKENI in the germline V gene. The V gene lost 2 bases and the J gene lost 4 bases, with 10 bases spanning the gap. This CDR3 contains 14 residues. DNA for the CDR3: TGTGCCAGCTCACCATCCCAGGGCCCAGATACGCAGTATTTT. As protein: CASSPSQGPDTQYF.

This clonotype was found many times. The chain links TRBV20-1 to TRBJ1-1, with 8 bases fitting TRBD1. The J segment lost 8 bases and the V segment lost 5 bases, leaving 4 bases of the junction unmatched. Per the germline V gene, CDR1 is DFQATT and CDR2 is SNEGSKA (reference sequence). The CDR3 is 11 amino acids. The CDR3 DNA follows: TGCAGTGCTCCAGGGGGCAGGGAAGCTTTCTTT. This sequence encodes CSAPGGREAFF.

This clonotype has at least ten counts. The gene calls are TRBV20-1 and TRBJ2-7; TRBD1 agrees at 11 bases. The CDR3 is made up of 15 amino acids. V gave up 4 bases and J gave up 4 bases; unmatched junction bases: 9. Germline CDR1 and CDR2: DFQATT and SNEGSKA (reference sequence). The CDR3 DNA is TGCAGTGCTACCAAGGCAGGGACAGGGGGTTACGAGCAGTACTTC. This codes for CSATKAGTGGYEQYF.

The genes are TRBV7-6 and TRBJ1-6; a possible D gene is TRBD1 (5 bases). The CDR3 has 15 amino acids. The germline V gene encodes CDR1 SGHVS and CDR2 FNYEAQ. Trimming removed 5 bases at V and 5 bases at J, with 13 bases between. The CDR3 region is CASSVTGTNNSPLHF. CDR3 bases: TGTGCCAGCAGCGTTACCGGGACCAATAATTCACCCCTCCACTTT. Supplemented by reference TRBV7-6 and TRBJ1-6, the full variable domain reads GAGVSQSPRYKVTKRGQDVALRCDPISGHVSLYWYRQALGQGPEFLTYFNYEAQQDKSGLPNDRFSAERPEGSISTLTIQRTEQRDSAMYRCASSVTGTNNSPLHFGNGTRLTVT.

This clonotype showed up many times. The chain couples TRBV15 to TRBJ1-1; 9 bases agree with TRBD1. The germline V gene has CDR1 LNHNV and CDR2 YYDKDF (reference sequence). V lost 5 bases and J lost 5; bases outside the gene matches: 3. This CDR3 spans 13 amino acids. Written as DNA, the CDR3 is TGTGCCACCAGCCTGGACAGGGGAACTGAAGCTTTCTTT. This gives the protein CATSLDRGTEAFF.

This clonotype was counted at least ten times. The rearrangement links TRBV7-2 to TRBJ2-7; the match to TRBD2 covers 11 bases. Germline V gene lookup returns CDR1 SGHTA and CDR2 FQGNSA. J was trimmed by 7 bases and V by 0 bases; bases with no gene match: 11. CDR3 length: 17 amino acids. CDR3 sequence (DNA): TGTGCCAGCAGCTTAGCTCCCTGGGGTAGCGGGGGGGAGGAGCAGTACTTC. Amino acids: CASSLAPWGSGGEEQYF.

The V call is TRBV4-2, the J call TRBJ1-5; no reliable D call. Germline values: CDR1 LGHNA, CDR2 YNFKEQ. V was pared by 0 bases and J by 5 bases, with 8 bases between. This CDR3 region has 14 residues. This CDR3 reads CASSQEHGDQPQHF. Written as DNA, the CDR3 is TGTGCCAGCAGCCAAGAACATGGGGATCAGCCCCAGCATTTT.

This clonotype was recorded many times. The chain recombines TRBV4-1 with TRBJ2-3; D remains ambiguous. The ends were cut back, 1 base at V and 0 bases at J, with 8 bases in the middle. Per germline, CDR1 MGHRA and CDR2 YSYEKL. The CDR3 has 15 amino acids. CDR3 protein: CASSQVYTSTDTQYF. The CDR3 DNA sequence: TGCGCCAGCAGCCAAGTTTATACTAGCACAGATACGCAGTATTTT.

This clonotype was counted ten times or more. The chain combines TRBV3-1 with TRBJ1-1; possibly TRBD1 for D (5 bases). CDR3 length: 16 amino acids. Trimming removed 0 bases at V and 4 bases at J, with 15 bases between. The germline V gene has CDR1 LGHDT and CDR2 YNNKEL (reference sequence). The CDR3 DNA reads as TGTGCCAGCAGCCAAGATAACGGAGGGAGGGGCACTGAAGCTTTCTTT. Protein sequence: CASSQDNGGRGTEAFF.

This clonotype was seen repeatedly, ten times or more. This chain joins TRBV6-2 or TRBV6-3 and TRBJ2-7; D might be TRBD1 (7 bases). V dropped 6 bases and J dropped 5 bases, with 14 bases sitting between them. Germline-derived CDR1 and CDR2 are MNHEY and SVGEGT. The CDR3 contains 13 residues. CDR3: CASRKSRGDEQYV. CDR3 nucleotide sequence: TGTGCCAGCAGAAAATCCAGGGGGGACGAGCAGTACGTC.